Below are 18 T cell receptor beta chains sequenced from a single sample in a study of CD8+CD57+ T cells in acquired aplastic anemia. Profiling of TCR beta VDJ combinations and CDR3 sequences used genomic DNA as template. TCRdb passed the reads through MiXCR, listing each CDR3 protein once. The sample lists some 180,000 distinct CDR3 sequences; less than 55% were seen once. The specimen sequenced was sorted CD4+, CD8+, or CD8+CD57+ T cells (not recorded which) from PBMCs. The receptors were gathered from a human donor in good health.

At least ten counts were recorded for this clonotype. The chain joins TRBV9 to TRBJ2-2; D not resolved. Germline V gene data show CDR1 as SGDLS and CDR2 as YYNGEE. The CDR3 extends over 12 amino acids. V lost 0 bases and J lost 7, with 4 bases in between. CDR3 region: CASSVEFGELFF. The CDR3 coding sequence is TGTGCCAGCAGCGTAGAATTCGGGGAGCTGTTTTTT.

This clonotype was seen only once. CDR3 coding DNA: TGCAGTGTTCAGGCCTACAATGAGCAGTTCTTC. Translation gives CSVQAYNEQFF. V gene TRBV20-1 combines with J gene TRBJ2-1; no firm D call. The CDR3 length is 11 residues. V was cut by 7 bases and J by 2 bases, with 6 bases left in between. From germline, CDR1 is DFQATT and CDR2 SNEGSKA (reference sequence).

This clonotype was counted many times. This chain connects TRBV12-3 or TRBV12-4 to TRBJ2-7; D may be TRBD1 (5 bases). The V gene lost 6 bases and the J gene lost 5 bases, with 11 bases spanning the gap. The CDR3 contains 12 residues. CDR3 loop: CASRTQGHEQYF. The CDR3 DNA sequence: TGTGCCAGCAGGACTCAGGGCCACGAGCAGTACTTC.

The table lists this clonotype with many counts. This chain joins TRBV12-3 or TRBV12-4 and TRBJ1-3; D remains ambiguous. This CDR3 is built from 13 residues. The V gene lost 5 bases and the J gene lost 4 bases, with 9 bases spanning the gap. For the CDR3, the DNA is TGTGCCAGCAGTCGGGGAGGCGGAAACACCATATATTTT. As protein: CASSRGGGNTIYF.

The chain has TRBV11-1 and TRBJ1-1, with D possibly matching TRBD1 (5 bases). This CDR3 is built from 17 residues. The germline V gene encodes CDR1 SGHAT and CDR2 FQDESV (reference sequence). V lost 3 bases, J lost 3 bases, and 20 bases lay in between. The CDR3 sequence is CASSLAVRFGGDTEAFF. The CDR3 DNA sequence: TGTGCCAGCAGCTTGGCGGTGAGATTCGGGGGGGACACTGAAGCTTTCTTT.

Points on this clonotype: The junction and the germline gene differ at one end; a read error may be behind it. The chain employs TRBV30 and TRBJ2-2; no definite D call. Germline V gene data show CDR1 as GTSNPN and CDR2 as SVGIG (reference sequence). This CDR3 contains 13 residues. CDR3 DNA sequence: TGTGCCTGGAGTCTAGAATCCACCGTGGAGCTGTTTTTT. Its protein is CAWSLESTVELFF.

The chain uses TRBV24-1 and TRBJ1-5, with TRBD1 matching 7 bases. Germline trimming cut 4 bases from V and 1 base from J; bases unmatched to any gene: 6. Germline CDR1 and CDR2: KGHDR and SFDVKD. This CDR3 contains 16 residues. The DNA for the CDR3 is TGTGCCACCAGTGACCAGCAGGGGGTAAGCAATCAGCCCCAGCATTTT. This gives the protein CATSDQQGVSNQPQHF.

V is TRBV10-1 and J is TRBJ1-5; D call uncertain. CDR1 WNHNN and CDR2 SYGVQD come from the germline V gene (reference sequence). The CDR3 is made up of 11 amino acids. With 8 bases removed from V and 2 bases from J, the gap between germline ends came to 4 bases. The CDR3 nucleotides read TGCGCCAGCCAATGCAATCAGCCCCAGCATTTT. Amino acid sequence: CASQCNQPQHF.

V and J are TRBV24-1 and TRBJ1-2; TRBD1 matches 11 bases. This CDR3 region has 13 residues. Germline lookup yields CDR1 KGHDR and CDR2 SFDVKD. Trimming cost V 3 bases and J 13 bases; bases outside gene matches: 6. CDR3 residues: CATSDSRDRGFTF. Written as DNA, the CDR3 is TGTGCCACCAGTGATAGCCGGGACAGGGGGTTCACCTTC.

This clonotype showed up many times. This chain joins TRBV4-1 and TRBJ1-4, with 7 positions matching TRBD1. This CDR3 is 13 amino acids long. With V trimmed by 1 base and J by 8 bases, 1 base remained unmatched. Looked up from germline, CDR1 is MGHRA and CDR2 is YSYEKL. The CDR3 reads CASSQGQGEKLFF. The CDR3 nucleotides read TGCGCCAGCAGCCAAGGACAGGGCGAAAAACTGTTTTTT.

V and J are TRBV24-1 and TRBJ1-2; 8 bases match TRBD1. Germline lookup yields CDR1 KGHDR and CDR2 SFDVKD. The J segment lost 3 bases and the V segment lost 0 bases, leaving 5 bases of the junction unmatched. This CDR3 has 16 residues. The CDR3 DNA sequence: TGTGCCACCAGTGATTTGCAGGGGGCGAAAGACTATGGCTACACCTTC. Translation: CATSDLQGAKDYGYTF.

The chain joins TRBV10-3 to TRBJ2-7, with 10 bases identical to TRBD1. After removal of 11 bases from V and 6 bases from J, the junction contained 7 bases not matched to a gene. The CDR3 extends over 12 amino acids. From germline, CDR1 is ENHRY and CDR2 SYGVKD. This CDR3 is CAAGTGVSEQYF. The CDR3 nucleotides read TGTGCCGCCGGGACAGGGGTTTCCGAGCAGTACTTC.

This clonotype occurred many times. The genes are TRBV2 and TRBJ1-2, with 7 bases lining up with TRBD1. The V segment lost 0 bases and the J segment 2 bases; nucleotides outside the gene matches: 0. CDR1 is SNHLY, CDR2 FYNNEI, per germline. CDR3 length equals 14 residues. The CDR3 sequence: CASSEATGNYGYTF. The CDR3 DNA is TGTGCCAGCAGTGAAGCGACAGGGAACTATGGCTACACCTTC.

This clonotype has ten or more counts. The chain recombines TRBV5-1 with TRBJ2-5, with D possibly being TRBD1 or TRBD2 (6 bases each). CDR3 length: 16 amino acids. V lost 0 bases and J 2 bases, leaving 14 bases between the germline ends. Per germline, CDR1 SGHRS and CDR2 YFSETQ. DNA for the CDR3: TGCGCCAGCAGCTTGGGGTCCGGAGGGGGGCAAGAGACCCAGTACTTC. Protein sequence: CASSLGSGGGQETQYF.

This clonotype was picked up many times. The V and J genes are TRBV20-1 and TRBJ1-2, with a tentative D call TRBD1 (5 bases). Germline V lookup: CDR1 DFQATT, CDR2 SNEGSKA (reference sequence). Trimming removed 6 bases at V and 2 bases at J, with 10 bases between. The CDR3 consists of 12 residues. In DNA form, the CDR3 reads TGCAGTGCCCAGGACAAGAACTATGGCTACACCTTC. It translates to CSAQDKNYGYTF.

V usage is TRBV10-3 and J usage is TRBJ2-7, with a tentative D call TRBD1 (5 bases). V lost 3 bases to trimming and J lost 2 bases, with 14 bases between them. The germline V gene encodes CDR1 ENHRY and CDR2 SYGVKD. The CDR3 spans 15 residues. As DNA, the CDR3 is TGTGCCATCAGTGAAGGGGCGATGGAGACCTACGAGCAGTACTTC. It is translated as CAISEGAMETYEQYF.

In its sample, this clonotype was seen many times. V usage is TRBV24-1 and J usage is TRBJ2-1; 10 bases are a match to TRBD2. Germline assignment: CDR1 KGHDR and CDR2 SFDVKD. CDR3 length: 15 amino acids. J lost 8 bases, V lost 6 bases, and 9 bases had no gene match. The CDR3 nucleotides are TGTGCCACCAGTCCCCGGCTAGCGGGAGCCCATGAGCAGTTCTTC. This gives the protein CATSPRLAGAHEQFF.

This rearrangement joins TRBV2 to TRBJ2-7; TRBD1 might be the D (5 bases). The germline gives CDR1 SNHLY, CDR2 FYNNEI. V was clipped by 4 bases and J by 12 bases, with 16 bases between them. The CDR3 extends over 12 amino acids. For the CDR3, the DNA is TGTGCCAGCAGTGGGGGCGTGCAGGCGTTGTACTTC. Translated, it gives CASSGGVQALYF.